This is a list of T cell receptor beta chains from one sample in a study of ipilimumab plus nivolumab after autologous stem cell transplantation. The data were produced by immunoSEQ multiplex PCR, yet TCRdb's version contains in-frame clones alone and is incomplete. Of 3,400 or so clones in the sample, over 75% were seen once. The sample in question was PBMCs, obtained in a trial of ipilimumab plus nivolumab as post-transplant consolidation. The origin of the receptors is a male donor with multiple myeloma. Each CDR3 is given with its conserved first and last residue. D genes are given only for firm matches. Size tells how often a clone was seen (once, few, many) or the class of an expanded clone, and some rows leave it out.

D: TRBD2
V: TRBV5-1
size: .
J: TRBJ2-1
DNA: TGCGCCAGCGGACAAACCGTAATCGAGCGGGAGGGCCGGATATTGGAGCAGTTCTTC
CDR3: CASGQTVIEREGRILEQFF

D: .
V: TRBV2
size: .
J: TRBJ1-2
DNA: TGTGCCAGCAGTGGGACTTCAGGCTATGGCTACACCTTC
CDR3: CASSGTSGYGYTF

D: .
V: TRBV30
size: once
J: TRBJ2-2
DNA: TGTGCCTGGAGTGTAAGCGGCACCGGGGAGCTGTTTTTT
CDR3: CAWSVSGTGELFF

D: .
V: TRBV5-1
size: .
J: TRBJ2-7
DNA: TGCGCCAGCGGAACGGGAGCATCGAACGAGCAGTACTTC
CDR3: CASGTGASNEQYF

D: .
V: TRBV20-1
size: .
J: TRBJ2-5
DNA: TGCAGTGCTGAGAGCGGAGAGACCCAGTACTTC
CDR3: CSAESGETQYF

D: TRBD2
V: TRBV30
size: .
J: TRBJ2-7
DNA: TGTGCCTGGAGTCCTAGCGGGAAGGGCGAGCAGTACTTC
CDR3: CAWSPSGKGEQYF

D: .
V: TRBV19
size: once
J: TRBJ1-1
DNA: TGTGCCAGTAGTCCCCGGCGAGGGGGGAACACTGAAGCTTTCTTT
CDR3: CASSPRRGGNTEAFF

D: .
V: TRBV6-5
size: .
J: TRBJ2-2
DNA: TGTGCCAGCAGTTACTTTGTCGGGACCGGGGAGCTGTTTTTT
CDR3: CASSYFVGTGELFF

D: TRBD2
V: TRBV5-1
size: .
J: TRBJ2-7
DNA: TGCGCCAGCAGCTCTTACTACTCGGGAGGCGAGCAGTACTTC
CDR3: CASSSYYSGGEQYF

D: TRBD1
V: TRBV27
size: large
J: TRBJ2-1
DNA: TGTGCCAGCAGTTTATCCAGGGGGCTTCTAAATGAGCAGTTCTTC
CDR3: CASSLSRGLLNEQFF

D: .
V: TRBV27
size: .
J: TRBJ2-3
DNA: TGTGCCAGCAGTTTAGGGCCCGTTCCGAGGGAAGATACGCAGTATTTT
CDR3: CASSLGPVPREDTQYF

D: TRBD2
V: TRBV2
size: .
J: TRBJ2-3
DNA: TGTGCCAGCAGTGGCGGCGGGAGAATCACAGATACGCAGTATTTT
CDR3: CASSGGGRITDTQYF

D: .
V: TRBV6-5
size: .
J: TRBJ1-2
DNA: TGTGCCAGCAGTTACACGGGTTCGGGCCTCTATGGCTACACCTTC
CDR3: CASSYTGSGLYGYTF

D: .
V: TRBV10-3
size: .
J: TRBJ2-1
DNA: TGTGCCATCAGTGACTCTTACAATGAGCAGTTCTTC
CDR3: CAISDSYNEQFF

D: .
V: TRBV10-1
size: .
J: TRBJ2-3
DNA: TGCGCCAGCAGTCCCGGGGTTGGGACAGATACGCAGTATTTT
CDR3: CASSPGVGTDTQYF

D: TRBD2
V: TRBV27
size: .
J: TRBJ2-2
DNA: TGTGCCAGCACCCAAGCGGGAGGAGATGGAACCGGGGAGCTGTTTTTT
CDR3: CASTQAGGDGTGELFF

D: .
V: TRBV9
size: few
J: TRBJ1-1
DNA: TGTGCCAGCAGCCGAGGTGGGACTGAAGCTTTCTTT
CDR3: CASSRGGTEAFF

D: .
V: TRBV4-1
size: .
J: TRBJ2-1
DNA: TGCGCCAGCAGCCAAGATCTTGGCGTGACTGAGCAGTTCTTC
CDR3: CASSQDLGVTEQFF

D: .
V: TRBV28
size: .
J: TRBJ2-7
DNA: TGTGCCAGCAGTTTATGGCACGAGCAGTACTTC
CDR3: CASSLWHEQYF

D: .
V: TRBV5-1
size: .
J: TRBJ2-3
DNA: TGCGCCAGCAGCTTTGTTCCCACAGATACGCAGTATTTT
CDR3: CASSFVPTDTQYF

D: .
V: TRBV6-5
size: once
J: TRBJ2-1
DNA: TGTGCCAGCCGAATTGGAGACGAGCAGTTCTTC
CDR3: CASRIGDEQFF

D: TRBD2
V: TRBV2
size: .
J: TRBJ2-3
DNA: TGTGCCAGCAGTCGGACTAGCGGGAGAGATACGCAGTATTTT
CDR3: CASSRTSGRDTQYF

D: .
V: TRBV20-1
size: .
J: TRBJ2-7
DNA: TGCAGTGCTCTACAGGGATACGAGCAGTACTTC
CDR3: CSALQGYEQYF

D: .
V: TRBV2
size: .
J: TRBJ2-5
DNA: TGTGCCAGCAGACAAGAGACCCAGTACTTC
CDR3: CASRQETQYF

D: .
V: TRBV4-1
size: .
J: TRBJ2-1
DNA: TGCGCCAGCAGCCAAGCCGCCGAATTTCCGACAGGCCAGCAGTTCTTC
CDR3: CASSQAAEFPTGQQFF

D: .
V: TRBV28
size: .
J: TRBJ2-5
DNA: TGTGCCAGCAAATTGGGCGGGGCAAACCTTCAAGAGACCCAGTACTTC
CDR3: CASKLGGANLQETQYF

D: TRBD1
V: TRBV28
size: .
J: TRBJ2-1
DNA: TGTGCTTCGACAGGGGGCGCTTGGGCCTACAATGAGCAGTTCTTC
CDR3: CASTGGAWAYNEQFF

D: TRBD1
V: TRBV19
size: .
J: TRBJ2-7
DNA: TGTGCCAGTAGTGCCGGACAGGGTTTCGAGCAGTACTTC
CDR3: CASSAGQGFEQYF

D: .
V: TRBV7-9
size: .
J: TRBJ2-4
DNA: TGTGCCAGCAGCCATGCCTCATATATAGCCAAAAACATTCAGTACTTC
CDR3: CASSHASYIAKNIQYF

D: .
V: TRBV10-3
size: .
J: TRBJ1-5
DNA: TGTGCCATCAGTGAGTCGAGGGGCGGCAATCAGCCCCAGCATTTT
CDR3: CAISESRGGNQPQHF

D: TRBD1
V: TRBV29-1
size: once
J: TRBJ1-6
DNA: TGCAGCGTCAGACAGGGCCGGGGGGATTCACCCCTCCACTTT
CDR3: CSVRQGRGDSPLHF

D: .
V: TRBV28
size: .
J: TRBJ1-1
DNA: TGTGCCAGCAGTTTATCGCGGGTGAACACTGAAGCTTTCTTT
CDR3: CASSLSRVNTEAFF

D: TRBD1
V: TRBV18
size: .
J: TRBJ2-7
DNA: TGTGCCAGCGCGGTGGACAGGGGGCCCTACGAGCAGTACTTC
CDR3: CASAVDRGPYEQYF

D: TRBD1
V: TRBV28
size: .
J: TRBJ1-2
DNA: TGTGCCAGCAGTTCTTACCCCACAGGGGGGGCTAACTATGGCTACACCTTC
CDR3: CASSSYPTGGANYGYTF

D: TRBD2
V: TRBV25-1
size: .
J: TRBJ2-1
DNA: TGTGCCAGCAGTGACCATAGCGGGCTAGTGAATGAGCAGTTCTTC
CDR3: CASSDHSGLVNEQFF

D: TRBD1
V: TRBV18
size: .
J: TRBJ1-2
DNA: TGTGCCAGCTCACCGGCACAGGGGCCCTATGGCTACACCTTC
CDR3: CASSPAQGPYGYTF

D: TRBD1
V: TRBV29-1
size: .
J: TRBJ1-4
DNA: TGCAGCGTAGGGACAGCTACAACTAATGAAAAACTGTTTTTT
CDR3: CSVGTATTNEKLFF

D: TRBD2
V: TRBV7-8
size: .
J: TRBJ2-3
DNA: TGTGCCAGCAGAAAAATAGCGGGAGGGAGGACAGATACGCAGTATTTT
CDR3: CASRKIAGGRTDTQYF

D: TRBD1
V: TRBV6-1
size: .
J: TRBJ1-2
DNA: TGTGCCAGCAGGCGGACAGGGTACGATGGCTACACCTTC
CDR3: CASRRTGYDGYTF

D: .
V: TRBV7-8
size: .
J: TRBJ1-5
DNA: TGTGCCAGCAGCCCGCACTCGGGGATTGGAAGGAATCAGCCCCAGCATTTT
CDR3: CASSPHSGIGRNQPQHF

D: TRBD2
V: TRBV11-2
size: .
J: TRBJ2-7
DNA: TGTGCCAGCAGCTTAGAAAGACTAGCGGGAGCTCCCTACGAGCAGTACTTC
CDR3: CASSLERLAGAPYEQYF

D: .
V: TRBV2
size: .
J: TRBJ2-3
DNA: TGTGCCAGCGGGAGCAGATCTAGCACAGATACGCAGTATTTT
CDR3: CASGSRSSTDTQYF

D: .
V: TRBV29-1
size: .
J: TRBJ1-5
DNA: TGCAGCGTTGCGCACAGTGGAAGTCAGCCCCAGCATTTT
CDR3: CSVAHSGSQPQHF

D: .
V: TRBV4-1
size: .
J: TRBJ2-1
DNA: TGCGCCAGCAGCCACCTTCAGGGTCACGATGAGCAGTTCTTC
CDR3: CASSHLQGHDEQFF

D: .
V: TRBV11-2
size: .
J: TRBJ2-2
DNA: TGTGCCAGCAGCTTTATCCTCGCCGGGGCAAACACCGGGGAGCTGTTTTTT
CDR3: CASSFILAGANTGELFF

D: TRBD2
V: TRBV6-4
size: once
J: TRBJ2-1
DNA: TGTGCCAGCAGTGGTAGCGGGAGAGCTGAGCAGTTCTTC
CDR3: CASSGSGRAEQFF

D: .
V: TRBV5-1
size: .
J: TRBJ2-1
DNA: TGCGCCAGCAGCTTAGGGGGGGTCTCCTACAATGAGCAGTTCTTC
CDR3: CASSLGGVSYNEQFF

D: .
V: TRBV9
size: .
J: TRBJ1-1
DNA: TGTGCCAGCAGCCCCTACAGCATCCAAAACACTGAAGCTTTCTTT
CDR3: CASSPYSIQNTEAFF